The 32 T cell receptor beta chains below come from one sample, sequenced in a study of control samples from healthy donors and cancer patients. Sequencing was performed with immunoSEQ multiplex PCR; in TCRdb, only in-frame clones are kept and a portion is missing. The sample carries under 60,000 clones, over 90% recorded once. The sample consisted of PBMCs. These receptors were collected from a woman aged 45-59 years with head and neck cancer.

The V and J genes are TRBV6-5 and TRBJ1-2; 8 nucleotides agree with TRBD1. Germline values: CDR1 MNHEY, CDR2 SVGAGI. The CDR3 is 13 amino acids. The junction had 8 bases not matched to a gene; V was cut back by 6 bases and J by 8 bases. CDR3 loop: CASRQQGEGGYTF. DNA for the CDR3: TGTGCCAGCAGGCAACAGGGGGAGGGAGGCTACACCTTC.

The chain carries TRBV7-8 and TRBJ2-7; D possibly corresponds to TRBD1 (6 bases). The V end was cut by 1 base, the J end by 5 bases, with 21 bases between. From germline, CDR1 is SGHVS and CDR2 FQNEAQ. CDR3 length equals 17 residues. The CDR3 nucleotides read TGTGCCAGCAGCTTAGGCGAGATCGACAGGTGGGGAAACGAGCAGTACTTC. Protein sequence: CASSLGEIDRWGNEQYF.

The gene calls are TRBV4-1 and TRBJ2-1; 9 bases line up with TRBD2. Per the germline V gene, CDR1 is MGHRA and CDR2 is YSYEKL. V dropped 0 bases and J dropped 2; count of bases not matched to a gene: 5. CDR3 size: 17 residues. The CDR3 bases are TGCGCCAGCAGCCAAGAAGGAAGACTAGCGGCCTACAATGAGCAGTTCTTC. The encoded protein is CASSQEGRLAAYNEQFF.

The J gene is TRBJ1-6, the V gene TRBV4-1; D remains unclear. Germline CDR1 is MGHRA and CDR2 is YSYEKL. The germline V and J ends were trimmed by 4 bases and 6 bases, with 16 bases remaining between them. The CDR3 has 16 amino acids. The CDR3 DNA is TGCGCCAGCAGCCTCCTTTACGAAGGGATTAATTCACCCCTCCACTTT. As protein: CASSLLYEGINSPLHF.

The V and J genes are TRBV4-1 and TRBJ1-5; 7 bases align to TRBD1. Germline V CDR1 and CDR2: MGHRA, YSYEKL. This CDR3 contains 14 residues. V dropped 6 bases and J dropped 6; count of bases not matched to a gene: 8. The CDR3 nucleotides read TGCGCCAGCAGTTTCGACAGGGAGGTTCAGCCCCAGCATTTT. It yields the protein CASSFDREVQPQHF.

This chain uses TRBV6-2 or TRBV6-3 with TRBJ1-1, with TRBD1 matching over 7 bases. Germline V CDR1 and CDR2: MNHEY, SVGEGT. This CDR3 has 19 amino acids. J lost 3 bases, V lost 0 bases, and 16 bases had no gene match. The DNA for the CDR3 is TGTGCCAGCAGTTACTCAAAAGCGACACAGGGGTTCTTGGACACTGAAGCTTTCTTT. Translating gives CASSYSKATQGFLDTEAFF.

V is TRBV29-1 and J is TRBJ2-5; D may be TRBD2 (7 bases). Trimming pared 7 bases from V and 5 bases from J, leaving 20 bases between. Germline CDR1 is SQVTM and CDR2 is ANQGSEA. This CDR3 has 14 residues. The CDR3: CSALGGRAQETQYF. The CDR3 nucleotides are TGCAGCGCCCTCGGGGGGCGGGCCCAGGAGACCCAGTACTTC.

V usage is TRBV27 and J usage is TRBJ2-3; TRBD2 is a possible D gene (6 bases). The CDR3 consists of 16 residues. Germline values: CDR1 MNHEY, CDR2 SMNVEV (reference sequence). Trimming removed 3 bases at V and 2 bases at J, with 15 bases between. The CDR3 DNA reads TGTGCCAGCAGTTTTCTCCCGGGACTTATCACAGATACGCAGTATTTT. This translates into CASSFLPGLITDTQYF.

This sequence joins TRBV28 and TRBJ2-1; 8 bases agree with TRBD2. V lost 3 bases, J lost 7 bases, and 5 bases stayed unmatched. The germline CDR1 and CDR2 sequences are MDHEN and SYDVKM. The CDR3 is 14 amino acids. CDR3 sequence: CASSFRGGANEQFF. The CDR3 DNA reads as TGTGCCAGCAGTTTTCGGGGGGGCGCGAATGAGCAGTTCTTC.

The chain carries TRBV3-1 (or the pseudogene TRBV3-2) and TRBJ2-5; 11 bases fit TRBD2. The V segment lost 2 bases and the J segment 7 bases; nucleotides outside the gene matches: 12. The CDR3 contains 17 residues. Germline V gives CDR1 LGHDT, CDR2 YNNKEL (reference sequence). Here the CDR3 reads CASSQPPTSGTVGTQYF. For the CDR3, the DNA is TGTGCCAGCAGCCAACCTCCGACTAGCGGGACCGTTGGGACCCAGTACTTC.

This chain links TRBV19 with TRBJ2-3, with D tentatively TRBD1 (6 bases). V dropped 7 bases and J dropped 3 bases, with 14 bases sitting between them. The CDR3 sequence is 14 residues long. Germline-derived CDR1 and CDR2 are LNHDA and SQIVND (reference sequence). The CDR3 sequence is CASTRTQGTDTQYF. The CDR3 DNA follows: TGTGCCAGTACCCGTACACAGGGAACAGATACGCAGTATTTT.

The rearrangement joins TRBV9 to TRBJ2-7, with 11 positions matching TRBD2. Germline V gene data show CDR1 as SGDLS and CDR2 as YYNGEE. CDR3 size: 15 residues. Trimming cost V 0 bases and J 5 bases; bases outside gene matches: 4. Written as DNA, the CDR3 is TGTGCCAGCAGCGTAGATACTAGCGGGAGCCACGAGCAGTACTTC. Encoded protein: CASSVDTSGSHEQYF.

This clone was found once. This chain links TRBV5-1 with TRBJ1-1; 8 bases are a match to TRBD1. After removal of 4 bases from V and 2 bases from J, the junction contained 4 bases not matched to a gene. Germline V CDR1 and CDR2: SGHRS, YFSETQ. This CDR3 comprises 14 residues. The CDR3, as DNA: TGCGCCAGCAGCGTCGGGACAGGCAACACTGAAGCTTTCTTT. Its protein product is CASSVGTGNTEAFF.

This chain joins TRBV7-9 and TRBJ1-2; TRBD1 might be the D (5 bases). The CDR3 length is 12 residues. From germline, CDR1 is SEHNR and CDR2 FQNEAQ (reference sequence). V was trimmed by 5 bases and J by 12 bases, leaving 16 bases between them. CDR3 coding DNA: TGTGCCAGCAGCGTCAGGGAGGGTGGGGACACCTTC. Its translation is CASSVREGGDTF. The whole variable domain, remainder taken from reference TRBV7-9 and TRBJ1-2, is DTGVSQNPRHKITKRGQNVTFRCDPISEHNRLYWYRQTLGQGPEFLTYFQNEAQLEKSRLLSDRFSAERPKGSFSTLEIQRTEQGDSAMYLCASSVREGGDTFGSGTRLTVV.

The J gene is TRBJ1-1, the V gene TRBV7-2, with D tentatively TRBD1 (6 bases). Trimming left V 1 base short and J 2 bases short, with 11 bases between. The germline gives CDR1 SGHTA, CDR2 FQGNSA. The CDR3 covers 15 residues. The CDR3 loop is CASSLVGRGNTEAFF. The CDR3 nucleotides read TGTGCCAGCAGCTTAGTGGGCAGGGGCAACACTGAAGCTTTCTTT.

The chain couples TRBV3-1 (or the pseudogene TRBV3-2) to TRBJ2-5, with a weak D call TRBD2 (5 bases). Germline lookup yields CDR1 LGHDT and CDR2 YNNKEL (reference sequence). CDR3 length: 14 residues. In DNA, the CDR3 is TGTCCCACCAGCCAAGAGGACGGGGTGGAGACCCAGTACTTC. The encoded protein is CPTSQEDGVETQYF.

The chain links TRBV28 to TRBJ1-2, with 7 bases fitting TRBD1. The CDR3 loop spans 15 amino acids. Looked up from germline, CDR1 is MDHEN and CDR2 is SYDVKM. Trimming cost V 2 bases and J 1 base; bases outside gene matches: 4. The CDR3 region is CASSLGRGHNYGYTF. The CDR3 DNA follows: TGTGCCAGCAGTTTAGGGAGGGGGCATAACTATGGCTACACCTTC.

This clone was found a few times. The V and J genes are TRBV18 and TRBJ2-7; perhaps TRBD2 as D (5 bases). V lost 2 bases and J lost 2, with 10 bases in between. Germline-derived CDR1 and CDR2 are KGHSH and LQKENI. The CDR3 has 14 amino acids. The chain's CDR3 is CASSPTAGAYEQYF. DNA of the CDR3: TGTGCCAGCTCACCAACGGCGGGTGCCTACGAGCAGTACTTC.

The chain links TRBV19 to TRBJ1-3; D uncertain. The germline gives CDR1 LNHDA, CDR2 SQIVND (reference sequence). This CDR3 has 14 amino acids. V was cut by 1 base and J by 6 bases, with 10 bases left in between. CDR3 residues: CASSIGSLENTIYF. In DNA form, the CDR3 reads TGTGCCAGTAGTATAGGCAGTCTCGAAAACACCATATATTTT.

This chain connects TRBV2 to TRBJ2-1; TRBD2 might be the D (5 bases). V lost 6 bases to trimming and J lost 10 bases, with 13 bases between them. Germline CDR1 reads SNHLY; CDR2 reads FYNNEI. This CDR3 has 12 residues. The CDR3 DNA is TGTGCCAGCAGGGCGGACTTTTCCGAGCAGTTCTTC. This sequence encodes CASRADFSEQFF.

This chain links TRBV2 with TRBJ1-2; 10 nucleotides agree with TRBD1. V trimming: 7 bases; J trimming: 6 bases; junction bases outside the gene matches: 8. Germline V gene data show CDR1 as SNHLY and CDR2 as FYNNEI. The CDR3 loop spans 14 amino acids. The CDR3 DNA reads TGTGCCAGCACCGATGGACAGGGGGGGCATGGCTACACCTTC. Residues: CASTDGQGGHGYTF.

The chain joins TRBV30 to TRBJ1-6, with 7 nucleotides matching TRBD1. Looked up from germline, CDR1 is GTSNPN and CDR2 is SVGIG (reference sequence). CDR3 length: 14 amino acids. V dropped 5 bases and J dropped 7; count of bases not matched to a gene: 8. DNA of the CDR3: TGTGCCTGGGGGAACAGGGGTGTGAATTCACCCCTCCACTTT. This encodes CAWGNRGVNSPLHF.

The chain recombines TRBV9 with TRBJ1-3; 8 nucleotides align to TRBD1. The CDR3 contains 16 residues. Looked up from germline, CDR1 is SGDLS and CDR2 is YYNGEE. Trimming cost V 0 bases and J 1 base; bases outside gene matches: 3. This CDR3 reads CASSVGTGISGNTIYF. Here the CDR3 DNA reads TGTGCCAGCAGCGTAGGGACAGGGATATCTGGAAACACCATATATTTT.

V and J are TRBV9 and TRBJ1-2, with D tentatively TRBD1 (5 bases). This CDR3 region has 14 residues. The V gene's germline CDR1 is SGDLS and CDR2 YYNGEE. V was clipped by 0 bases and J by 4 bases, with 10 bases between them. CDR3 in DNA: TGTGCCAGCAGCGTAGACCAGGGCGGCTATGGCTACACCTTC. It encodes CASSVDQGGYGYTF.

The V gene is TRBV28, the J gene TRBJ1-2, with D perhaps TRBD1 (5 bases). The CDR3 is 12 residues long. With 3 bases removed from V and 3 bases from J, the gap between germline ends came to 5 bases. In germline, CDR1 is MDHEN, CDR2 SYDVKM. CDR3 amino acids: CASSFRDYGYTF. The CDR3 region has the DNA TGTGCCAGCAGTTTCAGGGACTATGGCTACACCTTC.

The rearrangement joins TRBV2 to TRBJ2-5, with D possibly being TRBD2 (5 bases). The CDR3 is 12 residues long. The V gene lost 6 bases and the J gene lost 1 base, with 6 bases spanning the gap. Germline lookup yields CDR1 SNHLY and CDR2 FYNNEI. The CDR3, as DNA: TGTGCCAGCAGGGACTTCCAAGAGACCCAGTACTTC. It is translated as CASRDFQETQYF. Drawing the rest from reference TRBV2 and TRBJ2-5, the complete variable domain is EPEVTQTPSHQVTQMGQEVILRCVPISNHLYFYWYRQILGQKVEFLVSFYNNEISEKSEIFDDQFSVERPDGSNFTLKIRSTKLEDSAMYFCASRDFQETQYFGPGTRLLVL.

The rearrangement links TRBV2 to TRBJ1-1; D remains ambiguous. The germline V gene has CDR1 SNHLY and CDR2 FYNNEI. Trimming left V 7 bases short and J 0 bases short, with 6 bases between. This CDR3 is 12 amino acids long. The CDR3 loop is CASKTVNTEAFF. The CDR3 DNA is TGTGCCAGCAAGACGGTGAACACTGAAGCTTTCTTT.

The chain uses TRBV5-1 and TRBJ2-3, with TRBD1 matching 8 bases. The junction had 5 bases not matched to a gene; V was cut back by 7 bases and J by 1 base. The CDR3 runs to 14 residues. Germline assignment: CDR1 SGHRS and CDR2 YFSETQ. CDR3: CASGDRPGTDTQYF. The CDR3 bases are TGCGCCAGCGGGGACAGGCCGGGCACAGATACGCAGTATTTT.

V is TRBV18 and J is TRBJ2-3, with a possible D match to TRBD2 (6 bases). Germline V lookup: CDR1 KGHSH, CDR2 LQKENI. Trimming cost V 0 bases and J 5 bases, with 9 bases left between them. CDR3 size: 14 residues. Here the CDR3 reads CASSPPGGRDTQYF. CDR3 DNA sequence: TGTGCCAGCTCACCACCGGGGGGTAGAGATACGCAGTATTTT.

The rearrangement uses TRBV30 and TRBJ2-2, with D unclear. Germline V gene lookup returns CDR1 GTSNPN and CDR2 SVGIG (reference sequence). V shed 7 bases and J shed 7 bases, with 7 bases lying between them. CDR3 length: 10 residues. DNA for the CDR3: TGTGCCTTCCTTAGCGGGGAGCTGTTTTTT. Protein: CAFLSGELFF.

J is TRBJ1-1 and V is TRBV28; 8 bases line up with TRBD1. Germline trimming cut 5 bases from V and 2 bases from J; bases unmatched to any gene: 10. Germline CDR1 MDHEN, CDR2 SYDVKM. The CDR3 spans 16 residues. The DNA for the CDR3 is TGTGCCAGCAGTCCCCGACAGGGGTTCCTCAACACTGAAGCTTTCTTT. This codes for CASSPRQGFLNTEAFF.

V and J are TRBV7-8 and TRBJ1-2, with 7 bases aligning to TRBD1. This CDR3 has 15 residues. The germline V gene encodes CDR1 SGHVS and CDR2 FQNEAQ. V lost 4 bases, J lost 4 bases, and 9 bases stayed unmatched. CDR3 sequence reads: CASSSNRDSFYGYTF. CDR3 coding DNA: TGTGCCAGCAGCTCTAATCGGGACAGCTTCTATGGCTACACCTTC.